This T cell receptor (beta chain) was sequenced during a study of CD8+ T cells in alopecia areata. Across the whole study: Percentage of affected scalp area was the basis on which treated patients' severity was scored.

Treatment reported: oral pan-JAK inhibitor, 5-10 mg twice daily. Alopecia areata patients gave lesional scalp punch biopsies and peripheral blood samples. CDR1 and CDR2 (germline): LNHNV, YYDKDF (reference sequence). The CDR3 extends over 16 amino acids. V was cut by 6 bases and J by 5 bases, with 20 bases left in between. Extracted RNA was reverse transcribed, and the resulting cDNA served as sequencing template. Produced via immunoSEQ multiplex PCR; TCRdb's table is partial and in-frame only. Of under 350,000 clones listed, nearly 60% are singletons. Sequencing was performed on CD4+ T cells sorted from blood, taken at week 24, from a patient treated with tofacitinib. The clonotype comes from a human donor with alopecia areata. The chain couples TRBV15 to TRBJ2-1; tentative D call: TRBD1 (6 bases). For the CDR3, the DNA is TGTGCCACCAGGTCGGGTAGCGTCGGGACACACAATGAGCAGTTCTTC. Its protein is CATRSGSVGTHNEQFF.